The subject of this entry is one T cell receptor beta chain. Its antigen is unknown. With 60 Vbeta and 13 Jbeta primers, the PCR was carried out. Profiled with immunoSEQ multiplex PCR; TCRdb holds only in-frame clones, not every one. Of approximately 160,000 clones in the sample, 77% were seen once. This specimen belongs to a study of cytomegalovirus exposure and HLA in healthy donors. Study-wide results and caveats: The classifier, whose performance was assessed in both the original and validation cohorts, reportedly diagnosed cytomegalovirus status with high specificity and sensitivity. Researchers counted around 160 TCR beta chains as cytomegalovirus-associated. In a later analysis, an Asian-associated ancestry cluster reportedly showed fewer N-insertions than the roughly 730-donor mean. In a later analysis, compared with equally common non-associated chains, HLA-associated beta chains were more expanded.

CDR1 is SGHNT, CDR2 YYREEE, per germline (reference sequence). Trimming removed 0 bases from V and 5 bases from J, with 10 bases in between. The CDR3 consists of 14 residues. The sample taken for sequencing was PBMCs. This receptor was obtained from a woman aged 25 to 45 in good health and CMV-seropositive. The chain has TRBV5-4 and TRBJ2-3, with unresolved D. As DNA, the CDR3 is TGTGCCAGCAGCTTGGAGCGTGGTGGAGATACGCAGTATTTT. Its protein is CASSLERGGDTQYF. Supplemented by reference TRBV5-4 and TRBJ2-3, the full variable domain reads ETGVTQSPTHLIKTRGQQVTLRCSSQSGHNTVSWYQQALGQGPQFIFQYYREEENGRGNFPPRFSGLQFPNYSSELNVNALELDDSALYLCASSLERGGDTQYFGPGTRLTVL.